This note documents a single T cell receptor (beta chain) sequence. The antigen remains undetermined. V dropped 9 bases and J dropped 1 base, with 13 bases sitting between them. The length of the CDR3 is 14 residues. Germline values: CDR1 SGDLS, CDR2 YYNGEE. The sample originates from a study of OX40 agonist ivuxolimab in advanced cancers. Study-wide context: A male proportion of under 90% was recorded, with mean age roughly 60 years and range about 20 to 79. Study results and caveats: Not determined was the antigen specificity of the expanded peripheral T cells. At 0.1 to 3.0 mg/kg and by week 6, clonal expansion occurred in CD4+ and CD8+ blood T cells.

Clones were read by immunoSEQ multiplex PCR, and TCRdb kept only the in-frame ones, dropping some. Found here are under 100,000 clones, approximately 92% of them singletons; the top ten hold roughly 0.33%. Samples of blood were obtained at baseline, on cycle 4 day 1, and on cycle 7 day 1. The chain is built from TRBV9 and TRBJ2-2; weak D call: TRBD2 (5 bases). The TCR was taken from an adult with an advanced solid tumor such as melanoma, head and neck, liver or kidney cancer. The sample was CD4+ or CD8+ T cells sorted from blood, taken in a trial of the OX40 agonist ivuxolimab. The CDR3 region has the DNA TGTGCCACCGCCAGAGGGATGAACACCGGGGAGCTGTTTTTT. Translating it yields CATARGMNTGELFF.